Below are 4 T cell receptor beta chains sequenced from a single sample in a study of identical twins. TCRdb analysed the 5' RACE reads with MiXCR anew, one entry per CDR3 protein. The sample yields 1.5 million or so distinct CDR3 sequences, roughly a third seen once. Sample: cord blood. The receptor set was obtained from a newborn girl in good health.

The CDR3 loop reads CASSLYYKEKGKNIQYF. Here the CDR3 DNA reads TGTGCCAGCAGTTTATACTATAAGGAGAAAGGCAAAAACATTCAGTACTTC. The rearrangement joins TRBV28 to TRBJ2-5; D gene ambiguous. The end of the DNA is better explained by TRBJ2-4, so the J call may be wrong. Germline V CDR1 and CDR2: MDHEN, SYDVKM. The CDR3 contains 17 residues.

This clonotype turned up a few times. The CDR3 sequence: CASSDERGSYEQYF. The CDR3 coding sequence is TGTGCCAGCAGTGACGAGAGAGGGTCCTACGAGCAGTACTTC. The chain is built from TRBV27 and TRBJ2-7, with a tentative D call TRBD2 (5 bases). The CDR3 consists of 14 residues. Germline lookup yields CDR1 MNHEY and CDR2 SMNVEV (reference sequence). Trimming took 5 bases from V and 1 from J, leaving 12 bases between them.

This clonotype showed up just a few times. The chain employs TRBV11-3 and TRBJ2-1, with D uncertain. Trimming stripped 2 bases from V and 7 bases from J, with 9 bases between. The CDR3 is 13 residues long. Germline V gene lookup returns CDR1 SGHNT and CDR2 YENEEA. CDR3 bases: TGTGCCAGCAGCTTAACTAAACGGAATGAGCAGTTCTTC. Translated, it gives CASSLTKRNEQFF.

This clonotype was found a few times. The chain carries TRBV4-2 and TRBJ2-4; 7 nucleotides line up with TRBD1. The J call may be wrong; the DNA end is better matched by TRBJ2-7. Germline lookup yields CDR1 LGHNA and CDR2 YNFKEQ. The CDR3 covers 17 residues. The CDR3 loop is CASSQASSNRGNYEQYF. The CDR3, as DNA: TGTGCCAGCAGCCAGGCCTCATCTAACAGGGGCAACTACGAGCAGTACTTC.